This T cell receptor beta chain was found in a study of shared clonotypes between healthy human individuals. Genomic DNA of each subset was evenly split across several immunoSEQ plates. Clones were read by immunoSEQ multiplex PCR, and TCRdb kept only the in-frame ones, dropping some. The sample contains roughly 770,000 clones, roughly 96% of which appear only once. Selected positively for CCR7 and CD45RO-negative, naive CD8 cells excluded terminally differentiated effector memory CD45RA+ cells. Germline V gene sequence: CDR1 MNHNS, CDR2 SASEGT. Trimming removed 0 bases from V and 3 bases from J, with 9 bases in between. The CDR3 length is 14 residues.

The source of this sequence is a man aged 30 to 39 in good health. The sequenced sample consisted of naive CD8+ T cells sorted from blood. This chain links TRBV6-1 with TRBJ2-7, with D unresolved. The DNA for the CDR3 is TGTGCCAGCAGTGAAGCTGCAGTGAACTACGAGCAGTACTTC. Its protein product is CASSEAAVNYEQYF.